The clone carrying this T cell receptor (beta chain) was detected only once. Its antigen is undetermined. Generated by immunoSEQ multiplex PCR, the TCRdb table keeps only in-frame clones and is missing some. This table has a few hundred thousand clones, about 64% appearing once. These data originate in a study of cytotoxic CD8 clonotypes in ibrutinib-treated CLL. Overall study findings and caveats: While tracking circulating CD8+ T-cell counts, baseline clonality exceeded that of age-matched healthy donors. In sustained-remission versus progressing patients, sampling times differed.

CDR3 size: 17 residues. J gave up 6 bases and V 4 bases, and 10 bases lay outside the gene matches. Germline CDR1 reads MNHNS; CDR2 reads SASEGT. The rearrangement links TRBV6-1 to TRBJ1-6; the match to TRBD1 covers 9 bases. The sequence was collected from a human donor with chronic lymphocytic leukemia. This sample comprised PBMCs, obtained after 36 months of ibrutinib treatment. For the CDR3, the DNA is TGTGCCAGCAGTGCGGAATTGGGGACAGGGCGTAATTCACCCCTCCACTTT. Amino acids: CASSAELGTGRNSPLHF.